This T cell receptor (beta chain) was observed in a study of control samples from healthy donors and cancer patients. V was pared by 6 bases and J by 7 bases, with 7 bases of the junction left unmatched. CDR3 length: 14 amino acids. Germline values: CDR1 SNHLY, CDR2 FYNNEI. TCRdb's copy holds only in-frame clones and misses some; the assay was immunoSEQ multiplex PCR. The sample lists just over 9,000 clones; roughly 91% were seen once. Sequences were obtained from PBMCs. The TCR sequence derives from a man aged 55 to 70 with colorectal cancer. The V gene is TRBV2, the J gene TRBJ1-4, with TRBD1 matching over 8 bases. DNA of the CDR3: TGTGCCAGCAGCAGAGACAGGGGCGGTGAAAAACTGTTTTTT. Its protein is CASSRDRGGEKLFF.